Listed here are 5 T cell receptor beta chains from one sample, sequenced in a study of early T cells in non-severe SARS-CoV-2 infection. Via MiXCR, TCRdb re-called the 5' RACE reads, giving one row per CDR3 protein. The sample shows about 48,000 distinct CDR3 sequences, around 6.4% of them seen only once. This sample comprised whole blood, obtained at baseline. The source is an adult who was a healthcare worker with PCR-confirmed SARS-CoV-2 infection or an uninfected control (not recorded which).

This clonotype was seen at least ten times. The chain links TRBV9 to TRBJ1-6; D is unresolved. The CDR3 has 16 amino acids. Per the germline V gene, CDR1 is SGDLS and CDR2 is YYNGEE. Trimming took off 3 bases at V and 8 bases at J, with 18 bases between the two ends. The CDR3, as DNA: TGTGCCAGCAGCGCGAAGGCCTCGGGAGGCGATTCACCCCTCCACTTT. Translation: CASSAKASGGDSPLHF. The full variable domain, with the rest looked up from reference TRBV9 and TRBJ1-6, is DSGVTQTPKHLITATGQRVTLRCSPRSGDLSVYWYQQSLDQGLQFLIQYYNGEERAKGNILERFSAQQFPDLHSELNLSSLELGDSALYFCASSAKASGGDSPLHFGNGTRLTVT.

In this sample, this clonotype turned up many times. V gene TRBV29-1 combines with J gene TRBJ2-7, with 7 bases identical to TRBD2. The CDR3 spans 14 residues. V dropped 7 bases and J dropped 1; count of bases not matched to a gene: 10. Germline CDR1 and CDR2: SQVTM and ANQGSEA. DNA for the CDR3: TGCAGCGCCCAAGGCGGCGGGAGATCCTACGAGCAGTACTTC. Translating gives CSAQGGGRSYEQYF.

This clonotype occurred a few times. The genes are TRBV20-1 and TRBJ2-1, with a weak D call TRBD2 (5 bases). V was clipped by 3 bases and J by 0 bases, with 9 bases between them. Germline loops: CDR1 DFQATT, CDR2 SNEGSKA (reference sequence). This CDR3 region has 14 residues. The CDR3 DNA reads TGCAGTGCTAGTCGCGGGCCCTCCTACAATGAGCAGTTCTTC. This gives the protein CSASRGPSYNEQFF.

V usage is TRBV5-1 and J usage is TRBJ2-1; D perhaps matches TRBD2 (6 bases). Germline V CDR1 and CDR2: SGHRS, YFSETQ. The CDR3 is 13 amino acids. V was trimmed by 2 bases and J by 8 bases, leaving 11 bases between them. CDR3 in DNA: TGCGCCAGCAGCTTAAGGCGGGATTATGAGCAGTTCTTC. Translating gives CASSLRRDYEQFF.

The chain joins TRBV28 to TRBJ1-2; a weak D match, TRBD1 (6 bases). This CDR3 region has 15 residues. Deletions cut 3 bases from V and 8 bases from J, with 19 bases between. The germline V gene has CDR1 MDHEN and CDR2 SYDVKM. CDR3 sequence: CASSFVGRGAGGYTF. For the CDR3, the DNA is TGTGCCAGCAGTTTTGTGGGTAGGGGGGCCGGCGGCTACACCTTC.